This is a list of T cell receptor beta chains from one sample in a study of OX40 agonist ivuxolimab in advanced cancers. Data came from immunoSEQ multiplex PCR; TCRdb stores just in-frame clones and leaves some out. This sample has 57,000 or so clones, with 70% to 90% found just once. Sequenced here: CD4+ or CD8+ T cells sorted from blood, sampled in a trial of the OX40 agonist ivuxolimab. The receptor set was obtained from an adult with an advanced solid tumor such as melanoma, head and neck, liver or kidney cancer. The CDR3 runs from the conserved cysteine through the conserved F or W. A D gene is named only where the DNA matches it firmly. Size is omitted from some rows. Given values are once, few, many or a class for expanded clones.

CDR3aa: CASSSRWTEIQETQYF; CDR3nt: TGTGCCAGCAGCTCCCGGTGGACGGAGATCCAAGAGACCCAGTACTTC; len: 16; j_gene: TRBJ2-5; abundance: .; d_gene: .; v_gene: TRBV11-2
CDR3aa: CASSSGQGAEQYF; CDR3nt: TGCGCCAGCAGCTCGGGACAGGGGGCTGAGCAGTACTTC; len: 13; j_gene: TRBJ2-7; abundance: .; d_gene: TRBD1; v_gene: TRBV5-1
CDR3aa: CASSPWVPAEQFF; CDR3nt: TGTGCCAGCAGCCCCTGGGTTCCGGCTGAGCAGTTCTTC; len: 13; j_gene: TRBJ2-1; abundance: .; d_gene: .; v_gene: TRBV7-2
CDR3aa: CASSQEETPGQGIHTVNEKLFF; CDR3nt: TGTGCCAGCAGCCAAGAGGAGACGCCGGGACAGGGGATTCACACAGTTAATGAAAAACTGTTTTTT; len: 22; j_gene: TRBJ1-4; abundance: .; d_gene: TRBD1; v_gene: TRBV14
CDR3aa: CTSSQAGMDTEAFF; CDR3nt: TGCACCAGCAGCCAAGCGGGGATGGACACTGAAGCTTTCTTT; len: 14; j_gene: TRBJ1-1; abundance: .; d_gene: .; v_gene: TRBV1
CDR3aa: CASSLRGSGNTIYF; CDR3nt: TGTGCCAGCAGCCTTCGGGGCTCTGGAAACACCATATATTTT; len: 14; j_gene: TRBJ1-3; abundance: .; d_gene: .; v_gene: TRBV7-9
CDR3aa: CASGRLAGVRDTQYF; CDR3nt: TGTGCCAGCGGGAGACTAGCGGGGGTGAGAGATACGCAGTATTTT; len: 15; j_gene: TRBJ2-3; abundance: .; d_gene: TRBD2; v_gene: TRBV6-5
CDR3aa: CASSPPTGWSFGYTF; CDR3nt: TGTGCCAGCTCACCTCCGACAGGGTGGTCGTTTGGCTACACCTTC; len: 15; j_gene: TRBJ1-2; abundance: .; d_gene: TRBD1; v_gene: TRBV18
CDR3aa: CASSVGAGGSGELFF; CDR3nt: TGTGCCAGCAGTGTAGGGGCAGGGGGATCCGGGGAGCTGTTTTTT; len: 15; j_gene: TRBJ2-2; abundance: .; d_gene: TRBD1; v_gene: TRBV2
CDR3aa: CASSLLGGRDYEQYF; CDR3nt: TGCGCCAGCAGCTTGTTAGGAGGCAGGGACTACGAGCAGTACTTC; len: 15; j_gene: TRBJ2-7; abundance: .; d_gene: .; v_gene: TRBV5-1
CDR3aa: CASSIPGLSNQPQHF; CDR3nt: TGTGCCAGTAGTATTCCGGGTCTGAGCAATCAGCCCCAGCATTTT; len: 15; j_gene: TRBJ1-5; abundance: .; d_gene: .; v_gene: TRBV19
CDR3aa: CASSLPADTQYF; CDR3nt: TGCGCCAGCAGTCTTCCCGCAGATACGCAGTATTTT; len: 12; j_gene: TRBJ2-3; abundance: .; d_gene: .; v_gene: TRBV5-1
CDR3aa: CASSPYRALGTGELFF; CDR3nt: TGTGCCAGCTCACCATACAGGGCGTTGGGGACCGGGGAGCTGTTTTTT; len: 16; j_gene: TRBJ2-2; abundance: .; d_gene: .; v_gene: TRBV18
CDR3aa: CASRMGGHGKDTQYF; CDR3nt: TGTGCCAGTAGAATGGGTGGTCACGGTAAAGATACGCAGTATTTT; len: 15; j_gene: TRBJ2-3; abundance: .; d_gene: .; v_gene: TRBV19
CDR3aa: CASSDSTGGNTEAFF; CDR3nt: TGTGCCAGCAGTGACTCAACAGGGGGGAACACTGAAGCTTTCTTT; len: 15; j_gene: TRBJ1-1; abundance: .; d_gene: TRBD1; v_gene: TRBV6-4
CDR3aa: CASSQGQGVGYTF; CDR3nt: TGCGCCAGCAGCCAGGGACAGGGAGTCGGCTACACCTTC; len: 13; j_gene: TRBJ1-2; abundance: .; d_gene: TRBD1; v_gene: TRBV4-1
CDR3aa: CASRYTANLISPLHF; CDR3nt: TGTGCCAGCAGATATACAGCGAACCTAATATCACCCCTCCACTTT; len: 15; j_gene: TRBJ1-6; abundance: .; d_gene: .; v_gene: TRBV27
CDR3aa: CASIRRRGAVDTEAFF; CDR3nt: TGTGCCAGTATCCGACGACGGGGGGCGGTGGACACTGAAGCTTTCTTT; len: 16; j_gene: TRBJ1-1; abundance: .; d_gene: .; v_gene: TRBV19
CDR3aa: CASSIVGSNQPQHF; CDR3nt: TGTGCCAGTAGTATAGTGGGGAGCAATCAGCCCCAGCATTTT; len: 14; j_gene: TRBJ1-5; abundance: once; d_gene: .; v_gene: TRBV19
CDR3aa: CASSLAPGMNTEAFF; CDR3nt: TGTGCCAGCAGCTTGGCTCCTGGGATGAACACTGAAGCTTTCTTT; len: 15; j_gene: TRBJ1-1; abundance: .; d_gene: .; v_gene: TRBV7-6
CDR3aa: CASSKGGSEDTQYF; CDR3nt: TGTGCCAGTAGTAAGGGGGGCAGTGAGGATACGCAGTATTTT; len: 14; j_gene: TRBJ2-3; abundance: once; d_gene: .; v_gene: TRBV19
CDR3aa: CASSPLGPGWGNTEAFF; CDR3nt: TGTGCCAGCAGCCCCCTTGGTCCGGGCTGGGGGAACACTGAAGCTTTCTTT; len: 17; j_gene: TRBJ1-1; abundance: .; d_gene: .; v_gene: TRBV7-3
CDR3aa: CASSPTPGPISGNTIYF; CDR3nt: TGTGCCAGCTCACCTACCCCAGGACCGATCTCTGGAAACACCATATATTTT; len: 17; j_gene: TRBJ1-3; abundance: once; d_gene: .; v_gene: TRBV18
CDR3aa: CASSRGSYEQYF; CDR3nt: TGTGCCAGTTCCCGTGGCTCCTACGAGCAGTACTTC; len: 12; j_gene: TRBJ2-7; abundance: .; d_gene: .; v_gene: TRBV19
CDR3aa: CASTPDRGPNQPQHF; CDR3nt: TGTGCCAGCACCCCGGACAGGGGGCCCAATCAGCCCCAGCATTTT; len: 15; j_gene: TRBJ1-5; abundance: .; d_gene: TRBD1; v_gene: TRBV11-2